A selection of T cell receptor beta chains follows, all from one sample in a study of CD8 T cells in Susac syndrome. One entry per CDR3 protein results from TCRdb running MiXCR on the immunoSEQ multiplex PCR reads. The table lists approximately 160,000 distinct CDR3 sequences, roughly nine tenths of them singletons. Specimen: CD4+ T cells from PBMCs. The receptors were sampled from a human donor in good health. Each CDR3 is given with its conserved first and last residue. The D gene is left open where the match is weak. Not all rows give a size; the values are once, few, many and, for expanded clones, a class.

CDR3nt: TGTGCCAGTAGTATAAAACAGTCCTACGAGCAGTACTTC
CDR3aa: CASSIKQSYEQYF
v_gene: TRBV19
d_gene: -
abundance: -
j_gene: TRBJ2-7
len: 13

CDR3nt: TGCAGTGCTACGACTAGCGGATTCACAGATACGCAGTATTTT
CDR3aa: CSATTSGFTDTQYF
v_gene: TRBV20-1
d_gene: TRBD2
abundance: -
j_gene: TRBJ2-3
len: 14

CDR3nt: TGTGCCAGCAGCTTAAATAGCGGGGTCCATGGGAATGAGCAGTTCTTC
CDR3aa: CASSLNSGVHGNEQFF
v_gene: TRBV7-2
d_gene: TRBD2
abundance: -
j_gene: TRBJ2-1
len: 16

CDR3nt: TGTGCCACCAGTGATCCGGGACAGTACACCGGGGAGCTGTTTTTT
CDR3aa: CATSDPGQYTGELFF
v_gene: TRBV24-1
d_gene: TRBD1
abundance: -
j_gene: TRBJ2-2
len: 15

CDR3nt: TGTGCCAGCAGTTACTCCAGGGGATTGAACACTGAAGCTTTCTTT
CDR3aa: CASSYSRGLNTEAFF
v_gene: TRBV6-5
d_gene: -
abundance: -
j_gene: TRBJ1-1
len: 15

CDR3nt: TGTGCCAGCTCCCAGGGACAGGTGAACACCGGGGAGCTGTTTTTT
CDR3aa: CASSQGQVNTGELFF
v_gene: TRBV18
d_gene: TRBD1
abundance: -
j_gene: TRBJ2-2
len: 15

CDR3nt: TGTGCCAGCCCAAAGGGGGCCCAGCATTTT
CDR3aa: CASPKGAQHF
v_gene: TRBV21-1
d_gene: -
abundance: -
j_gene: TRBJ1-5
len: 10

CDR3nt: TGCGCCAGCAGTCAATTCACCAACCACATGAACACTGAAGCTTTCTTT
CDR3aa: CASSQFTNHMNTEAFF
v_gene: TRBV23-1
d_gene: -
abundance: -
j_gene: TRBJ1-1
len: 16

CDR3nt: TGCGCCAGCAGCCAAGTTGAGGGTGTGAATTACGAGCAGTACTTC
CDR3aa: CASSQVEGVNYEQYF
v_gene: TRBV4-1
d_gene: -
abundance: few
j_gene: TRBJ2-7
len: 15

CDR3nt: TGTGCCAGCAGCCAAACTAGCGGGAGGTGGAATGAGCAGTTCTTC
CDR3aa: CASSQTSGRWNEQFF
v_gene: TRBV2
d_gene: TRBD2
abundance: -
j_gene: TRBJ2-1
len: 15

CDR3nt: TGTGCCAGCAGTTTAAACAGGGGGACTGAAGCTTTCTTT
CDR3aa: CASSLNRGTEAFF
v_gene: TRBV28
d_gene: TRBD1
abundance: -
j_gene: TRBJ1-1
len: 13

CDR3nt: TGTGCCATCAGTGACCTTACTAGCGGGGGAGGGACAGATACGCAGTATTTT
CDR3aa: CAISDLTSGGGTDTQYF
v_gene: TRBV10-3
d_gene: TRBD2
abundance: -
j_gene: TRBJ2-3
len: 17

CDR3nt: TGTGCCAGCTCACCGTCGGCAGGCTCCTACGAGCAGTACTTC
CDR3aa: CASSPSAGSYEQYF
v_gene: TRBV18
d_gene: -
abundance: -
j_gene: TRBJ2-7
len: 14

CDR3nt: TGTGCCAGCAGTTACGCCCAGCGGACCTACGAGCAGTACTTC
CDR3aa: CASSYAQRTYEQYF
v_gene: TRBV6-2/TRBV6-3
d_gene: -
abundance: -
j_gene: TRBJ2-7
len: 14

CDR3nt: TGTGCCAGCAGTTTAGGGCCGCCTACCGATCAGCCCCAGCATTTT
CDR3aa: CASSLGPPTDQPQHF
v_gene: TRBV12-3/TRBV12-4
d_gene: -
abundance: -
j_gene: TRBJ1-5
len: 15

CDR3nt: TGTGCCAGCAGCCGTTCGGGACCAATGTACGAGCAGTACTTC
CDR3aa: CASSRSGPMYEQYF
v_gene: TRBV3-1
d_gene: -
abundance: -
j_gene: TRBJ2-7
len: 14

CDR3nt: TGCGCCAGCGCGAGCGGGGGGGCATCAGATACGCAGTATTTT
CDR3aa: CASASGGASDTQYF
v_gene: TRBV5-1
d_gene: TRBD2
abundance: -
j_gene: TRBJ2-3
len: 14

CDR3nt: TGTGCCAGCATAAGGGAGCGTACGCAGTATTTT
CDR3aa: CASIRERTQYF
v_gene: TRBV28
d_gene: -
abundance: once
j_gene: TRBJ2-3
len: 11

CDR3nt: TGTGCCAGCAGCTTCGCGACAGGGCGGAACACTGAAGCTTTCTTT
CDR3aa: CASSFATGRNTEAFF
v_gene: TRBV7-2
d_gene: TRBD1
abundance: -
j_gene: TRBJ1-1
len: 15

CDR3nt: TGTGCCAGCAGCTTGGCCCAGAATTGGGACAGCTACGAGCAGTACTTC
CDR3aa: CASSLAQNWDSYEQYF
v_gene: TRBV5-6
d_gene: TRBD1
abundance: -
j_gene: TRBJ2-7
len: 16

CDR3nt: TGTGCCAGCAGCTTAGGACCGACTAGGACCGGGGAGCTGTTTTTT
CDR3aa: CASSLGPTRTGELFF
v_gene: TRBV7-9
d_gene: -
abundance: -
j_gene: TRBJ2-2
len: 15

CDR3nt: TGTGCCAGCAGTTTACGAAGAGCGGGAAACACCATATATTTT
CDR3aa: CASSLRRAGNTIYF
v_gene: TRBV28
d_gene: -
abundance: -
j_gene: TRBJ1-3
len: 14

CDR3nt: TGCAGCGTTGAGCGGCAGGGGGGAGAGACCCAGTACTTC
CDR3aa: CSVERQGGETQYF
v_gene: TRBV29-1
d_gene: -
abundance: -
j_gene: TRBJ2-5
len: 13

CDR3nt: TGTGCCAGCAGCCAAGGGGCCGGGGGCCGGACTGAAGCTTTCTTT
CDR3aa: CASSQGAGGRTEAFF
v_gene: TRBV3-1
d_gene: -
abundance: -
j_gene: TRBJ1-1
len: 15

CDR3nt: TGTGCCAGCTCACCAGGAAGCGGGAGGGACAGCGAGCAGTTCTTC
CDR3aa: CASSPGSGRDSEQFF
v_gene: TRBV18
d_gene: TRBD2
abundance: -
j_gene: TRBJ2-1
len: 15

CDR3nt: TGTGCCAGTAGTATAGAGGTCGGGACATCTCCGGCCTACGAGCAGTACTTC
CDR3aa: CASSIEVGTSPAYEQYF
v_gene: TRBV19
d_gene: -
abundance: -
j_gene: TRBJ2-7
len: 17

CDR3nt: TGCAGTGCTCCGCGACAGGTCCAAAACACTGAAGCTTTCTTT
CDR3aa: CSAPRQVQNTEAFF
v_gene: TRBV20-1
d_gene: -
abundance: -
j_gene: TRBJ1-1
len: 14

CDR3nt: TGTGCCAGCAGCTTTCGAAGCGGGAGCGCAGATACGCAGTATTTT
CDR3aa: CASSFRSGSADTQYF
v_gene: TRBV7-9
d_gene: TRBD2
abundance: -
j_gene: TRBJ2-3
len: 15

CDR3nt: TGTGCCAGCTCACCCGGACTAGCGGGAGCGTTTGAGCAGTTCTTC
CDR3aa: CASSPGLAGAFEQFF
v_gene: TRBV18
d_gene: TRBD2
abundance: -
j_gene: TRBJ2-1
len: 15

CDR3nt: TGTGCCAGCACGCTAGCGGGAGGGAGCGATGAGCAGTTCTTC
CDR3aa: CASTLAGGSDEQFF
v_gene: TRBV9
d_gene: TRBD2
abundance: -
j_gene: TRBJ2-1
len: 14

CDR3nt: TGTGCCAGCAGCCCCAAGGGGGGGGCCCTACGGCAGCCCCAGCATTTT
CDR3aa: CASSPKGGALRQPQHF
v_gene: TRBV7-8
d_gene: -
abundance: -
j_gene: TRBJ1-5
len: 16

CDR3nt: TGTGCCAGCAGTTACTTGATGGGACGGCTAGACTATGGCTACACCTTC
CDR3aa: CASSYLMGRLDYGYTF
v_gene: TRBV6-2/TRBV6-3
d_gene: -
abundance: -
j_gene: TRBJ1-2
len: 16

CDR3nt: TGTGCCAGCAGCCCTCGACAGACCGTCGATAAAGCTTTCTTT
CDR3aa: CASSPRQTVDKAFF
v_gene: TRBV14
d_gene: -
abundance: -
j_gene: TRBJ1-1
len: 14

CDR3nt: TGCAGTGCTAGAGATTCGGGGGGGCACACTGAAGCTTTCTTT
CDR3aa: CSARDSGGHTEAFF
v_gene: TRBV20-1
d_gene: -
abundance: -
j_gene: TRBJ1-1
len: 14

CDR3nt: TGTGCCAGCACCACCGGGGGTAGTGGCACTGAAGCTTTCTTT
CDR3aa: CASTTGGSGTEAFF
v_gene: TRBV6-5
d_gene: -
abundance: -
j_gene: TRBJ1-1
len: 14

CDR3nt: TGTGCCAGCAGCGTAGCCCCGGTCCAACAAGAGACCCAGTACTTC
CDR3aa: CASSVAPVQQETQYF
v_gene: TRBV9
d_gene: -
abundance: -
j_gene: TRBJ2-5
len: 15

CDR3nt: TGTGCCAGCAGTTTCGGACTAGCTTCTGAGCAGTTCTTC
CDR3aa: CASSFGLASEQFF
v_gene: TRBV12-3/TRBV12-4
d_gene: TRBD2
abundance: -
j_gene: TRBJ2-1
len: 13

CDR3nt: TGCGCCAGCAGCCCAGGAGGGGTCCGGGAGACCCAGTACTTC
CDR3aa: CASSPGGVRETQYF
v_gene: TRBV4-3
d_gene: -
abundance: few
j_gene: TRBJ2-5
len: 14

CDR3nt: TGTGCCACCACGGACAGCCGACTCCCCTACGAGCAGTACTTC
CDR3aa: CATTDSRLPYEQYF
v_gene: TRBV28
d_gene: -
abundance: -
j_gene: TRBJ2-7
len: 14

CDR3nt: TGCGCCAGCAGCTCGCAGTACTCTAGCACAGATACGCAGTATTTT
CDR3aa: CASSSQYSSTDTQYF
v_gene: TRBV5-1
d_gene: -
abundance: -
j_gene: TRBJ2-3
len: 15

CDR3nt: TGCAGTGCCCCACTAGCGGGGCGTTCTGGGGCCAACGTCCTGACTTTC
CDR3aa: CSAPLAGRSGANVLTF
v_gene: TRBV20-1
d_gene: TRBD2
abundance: once
j_gene: TRBJ2-6
len: 16

CDR3nt: TGTGCCAGCCAGTTGGACAGCATCTCCTACGAGCAGTACTTC
CDR3aa: CASQLDSISYEQYF
v_gene: TRBV12-3/TRBV12-4
d_gene: -
abundance: -
j_gene: TRBJ2-7
len: 14

CDR3nt: TGCAGTGCTAGGGTTAGCGGCGGTCGGGGAGATACGCAGTATTTT
CDR3aa: CSARVSGGRGDTQYF
v_gene: TRBV20-1
d_gene: -
abundance: -
j_gene: TRBJ2-3
len: 15